This TCR beta chain was observed in a study of cytomegalovirus exposure and HLA in healthy donors. Study-level results: V- and J-gene trimming of TCR beta was linked (in a later analysis) to a missense DCLRE1C variant.

The PCR made use of 60 Vbeta and 13 Jbeta primers. Repertoires were generated with immunoSEQ multiplex PCR, while TCRdb's copy carries only in-frame clones and drops some. The sample includes about 60,000 clones, 75% to 80% of them seen just once. A remark on this clone: Its antigen remains unknown.

The sample comprised PBMCs. The sequence derives from a female donor in good health and CMV-seronegative.

CDR3 coding DNA: TGTGCCAGCAGTCCCGCGGGACAGGGGGACATTCAGTACTTC. Translated, it gives CASSPAGQGDIQYF. V usage is TRBV27 and J usage is TRBJ2-4, with 11 bases lining up with TRBD1. From germline, CDR1 is MNHEY and CDR2 SMNVEV (reference sequence). This CDR3 contains 14 residues. V shed 5 bases and J 8 bases; nucleotides not matched to a gene: 5.